This T cell receptor (beta chain) was recorded in a study of blood T cell repertoires in COVID-19. This clone has just one count. Libraries were prepared by immunoSEQ multiplex PCR; TCRdb keeps only in-frame clonotypes and omits some of them. This sample has about 280,000 clones; about four fifths occur once, and the top ten carry over 9%. The CDR3 loop spans 15 amino acids. Germline trimming cut 2 bases from V and 6 bases from J; bases unmatched to any gene: 7. Germline CDR1 is MNHEY and CDR2 is SVGEGT. The clonotype comes from a woman aged 45 to 65 who had recovered from COVID-19. The chain has TRBV6-2 or TRBV6-3 and TRBJ2-7; 10 bases align to TRBD1. Specimen: peripheral blood. In nucleotides, the CDR3 is TGTGCCAGCAGTTACGAGGGGACAGGGGACCCCGAGCAGTACTTC. Amino acids: CASSYEGTGDPEQYF.